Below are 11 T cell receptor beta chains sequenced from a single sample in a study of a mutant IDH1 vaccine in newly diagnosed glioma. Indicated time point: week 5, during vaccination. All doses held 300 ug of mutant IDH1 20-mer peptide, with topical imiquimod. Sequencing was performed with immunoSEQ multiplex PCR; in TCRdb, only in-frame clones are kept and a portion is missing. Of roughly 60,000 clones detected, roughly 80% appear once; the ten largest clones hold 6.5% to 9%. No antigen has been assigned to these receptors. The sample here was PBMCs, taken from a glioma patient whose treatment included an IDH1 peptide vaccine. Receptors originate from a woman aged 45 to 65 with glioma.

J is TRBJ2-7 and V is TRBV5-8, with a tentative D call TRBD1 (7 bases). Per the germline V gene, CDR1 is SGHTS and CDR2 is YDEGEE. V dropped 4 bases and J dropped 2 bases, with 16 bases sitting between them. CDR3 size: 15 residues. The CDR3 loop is CASSAGRTGTYEQYF. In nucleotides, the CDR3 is TGTGCCAGCAGCGCGGGGAGGACAGGCACCTACGAGCAGTACTTC.

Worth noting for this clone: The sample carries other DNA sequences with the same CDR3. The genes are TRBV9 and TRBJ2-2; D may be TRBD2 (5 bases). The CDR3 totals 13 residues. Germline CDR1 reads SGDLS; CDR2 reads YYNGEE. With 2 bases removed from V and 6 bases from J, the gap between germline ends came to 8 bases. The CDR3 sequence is CASSVGGSGELFF. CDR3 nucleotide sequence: TGTGCCAGCAGCGTTGGCGGGTCCGGGGAGCTGTTTTTT.

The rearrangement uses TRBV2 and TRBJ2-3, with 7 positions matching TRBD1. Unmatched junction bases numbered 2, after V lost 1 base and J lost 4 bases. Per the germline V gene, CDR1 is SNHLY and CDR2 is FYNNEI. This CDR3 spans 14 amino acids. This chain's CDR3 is CASSEGQGADTQYF. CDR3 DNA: TGTGCCAGCAGTGAAGGACAGGGTGCAGATACGCAGTATTTT.

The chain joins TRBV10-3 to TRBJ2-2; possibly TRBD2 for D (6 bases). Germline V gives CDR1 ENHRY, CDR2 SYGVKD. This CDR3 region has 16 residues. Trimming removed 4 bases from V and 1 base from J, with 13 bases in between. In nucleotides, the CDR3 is TGTGCCATCAGTGCCCTCCAGGGAGGGAACACCGGGGAGCTGTTTTTT. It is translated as CAISALQGGNTGELFF.

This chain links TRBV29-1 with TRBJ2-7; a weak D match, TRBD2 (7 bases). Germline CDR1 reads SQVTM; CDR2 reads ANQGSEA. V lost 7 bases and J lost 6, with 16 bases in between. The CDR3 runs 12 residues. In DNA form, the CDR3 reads TGCAGCGCTTTCGAGGGGGGGGCCGAGCAGTACTTC. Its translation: CSAFEGGAEQYF.

The CDR3 here is CASSQFGGEGTQYF. CDR3 nucleotides: TGTGCCAGCAGCCAATTCGGGGGGGAAGGTACGCAGTATTTT. The rearrangement uses TRBV14 and TRBJ2-3; TRBD2 aligns across 8 bases. The CDR3 totals 14 residues. Trimming took 2 bases from V and 8 from J; bases not matched to a gene: 6. The germline CDR1 and CDR2 sequences are SGHDN and FVKESK.

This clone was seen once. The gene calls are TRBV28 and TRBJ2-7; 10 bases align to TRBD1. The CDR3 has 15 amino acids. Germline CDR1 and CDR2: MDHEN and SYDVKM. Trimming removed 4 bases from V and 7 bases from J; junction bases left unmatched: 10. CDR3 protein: CASSSHKGTGVEQYF. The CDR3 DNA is TGTGCCAGCAGTTCTCATAAAGGGACAGGGGTTGAGCAGTACTTC.

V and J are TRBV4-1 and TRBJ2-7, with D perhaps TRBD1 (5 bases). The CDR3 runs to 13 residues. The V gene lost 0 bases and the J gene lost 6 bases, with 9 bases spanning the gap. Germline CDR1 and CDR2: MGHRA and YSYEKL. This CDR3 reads CASSQDRGPEQYF. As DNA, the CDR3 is TGCGCCAGCAGCCAAGATAGGGGCCCCGAGCAGTACTTC.

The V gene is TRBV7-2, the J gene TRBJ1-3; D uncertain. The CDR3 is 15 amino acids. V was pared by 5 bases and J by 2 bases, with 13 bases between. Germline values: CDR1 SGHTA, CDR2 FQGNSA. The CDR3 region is CASSPGRKTGNTIYF. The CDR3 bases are TGTGCCAGCAGCCCCGGGCGGAAGACTGGAAACACCATATATTTT.

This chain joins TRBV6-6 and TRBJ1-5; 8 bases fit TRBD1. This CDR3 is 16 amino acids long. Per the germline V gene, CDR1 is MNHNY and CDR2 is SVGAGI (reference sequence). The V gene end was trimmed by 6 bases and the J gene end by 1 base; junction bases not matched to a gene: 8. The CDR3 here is CASSPDRTGSNQPQHF. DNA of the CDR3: TGTGCCAGCAGCCCCGACAGGACAGGGAGCAATCAGCCCCAGCATTTT.

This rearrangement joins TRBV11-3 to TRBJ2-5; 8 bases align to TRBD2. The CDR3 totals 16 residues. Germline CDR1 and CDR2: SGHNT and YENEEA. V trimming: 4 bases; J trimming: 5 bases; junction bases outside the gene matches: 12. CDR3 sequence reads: CASSSGGTQVLETQYF. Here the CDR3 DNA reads TGTGCCAGCAGCTCGGGGGGGACACAAGTCCTGGAGACCCAGTACTTC.